A single sample is the source of the 15 T cell receptor beta chains below, sequenced in a study of post-analysis software for immune sequencing data. Overall study results and limits: TRBV5-6, TRBV5-1 and TRBV20-1 belonged to a set of roughly five TRBV segments that were more frequent in patients than controls.

Tagging with unique molecular identifiers was a feature of the TCR beta cDNA libraries. TCRdb called the PCR reads again in MiXCR, with one record for every CDR3 protein. The sample includes approximately 250,000 distinct CDR3 sequences, 36% seen only once; the top ten take approximately 4.6%. Their antigen targets remain unknown. Sequencing used blood. Every receptor here comes from a girl between 10 and 17 years old with multiple sclerosis.

The chain joins TRBV27 to TRBJ1-4; D gene ambiguous. Trimming left V 3 bases short and J 4 bases short, with 9 bases between. This CDR3 spans 14 amino acids. Looked up from germline, CDR1 is MNHEY and CDR2 is SMNVEV (reference sequence). The CDR3 region has the DNA TGTGCCAGCAGTTTTACCGGGTATAATGAAAAACTGTTTTTT. It yields the protein CASSFTGYNEKLFF.

This clonotype was seen once. A clone one base away is much larger, so this may be a read error. The chain links TRBV2 to TRBJ1-2; the D gene is possibly TRBD1 (6 bases). Germline V gene sequence: CDR1 SNHLY, CDR2 FYNNEI. The CDR3 runs to 13 residues. The CDR3 reads CTSRGGLDYGYTF. The CDR3 coding sequence is TGTACCAGCAGGGGAGGATTGGACTATGGCTACACCTTC. Combining the CDR3 with reference TRBV2 and TRBJ1-2 gives the whole variable domain EPEVTQTPSHQVTQMGQEVILRCVPISNHLYFYWYRQILGQKVEFLVSFYNNEISEKSEIFDDQFSVERPDGSNFTLKIRSTKLEDSAMYFCTSRGGLDYGYTFGSGTRLTVV.

This clonotype was counted ten times or more. The rearrangement uses TRBV12-3 or TRBV12-4 and TRBJ2-5, with D perhaps assigned TRBD1 or TRBD2 (5 bases each). V lost 3 bases to trimming and J lost 5 bases, with 13 bases between them. This CDR3 spans 14 amino acids. The CDR3 here is CASSFQTRGETQYF. CDR3 coding DNA: TGTGCCAGCAGTTTCCAAACTAGGGGCGAGACCCAGTACTTC.

This clonotype has just one count. The rearrangement joins TRBV6-5 to TRBJ1-4, with a tentative D call TRBD1 (5 bases). There are 12 residues in the CDR3. Trimming shortened V by 2 bases and J by 11 bases, and 9 bases separated the two germline ends. Germline V gene sequence: CDR1 MNHEY, CDR2 SVGAGI. The CDR3 sequence is CASSYEGRKLFF. The CDR3 region has the DNA TGTGCCAGCAGTTACGAGGGGAGGAAACTGTTTTTT.

This clonotype was seen ten or more times. The chain is built from TRBV27 and TRBJ1-2; TRBD1 matches at 10 bases. V lost 6 bases to trimming and J lost 3 bases; unmatched junction nucleotides: 10. Germline loops: CDR1 MNHEY, CDR2 SMNVEV (reference sequence). The CDR3 extends over 16 amino acids. The CDR3 is CASRGGQGKRDYGYTF. DNA of the CDR3: TGTGCCAGCAGGGGGGGACAGGGGAAGAGAGACTATGGCTACACCTTC.

This clonotype turned up a few times. The V call is TRBV6-5, the J call TRBJ1-1; 10 bases line up with TRBD1. V trimming: 6 bases; J trimming: 5 bases; junction bases outside the gene matches: 9. The CDR3 is made up of 15 amino acids. The germline V gene encodes CDR1 MNHEY and CDR2 SVGAGI. CDR3 coding DNA: TGTGCCAGCAGCTATTTCGGACAGGGGGGGACTGAAGCTTTCTTT. As protein: CASSYFGQGGTEAFF.

About this clonotype itself: A much bigger clone sits one base away, suggesting this may be a read error. The V and J genes are TRBV7-2 and TRBJ2-1; 10 bases are a match to TRBD2. The J call may not be correct, given that the DNA end is closer to TRBJ2-7. This CDR3 comprises 16 residues. Germline-derived CDR1 and CDR2 are SGHTA and FQGNSA. In nucleotides, the CDR3 is TGTGCCAGCAGCTTATCTAGCGGGGGCTCCTACAATGAGCAGTACTTC. Translating it yields CASSLSSGGSYNEQYF.

The CDR3 protein is CRQVETQYF. For the CDR3, the DNA is TGCAGACAAGTTGAGACCCAGTACTTC. The genes are TRBV20-1 and TRBJ2-5; D is uncertain. The CDR3 has 9 residues. Germline-derived CDR1 and CDR2 are DFQATT and SNEGSKA (reference sequence).

This clonotype was seen repeatedly, ten times or more. The chain is built from TRBV7-9 and TRBJ2-1; 14 positions match TRBD2. The CDR3 has 15 residues. Germline CDR1 SEHNR, CDR2 FQNEAQ (reference sequence). J lost 6 bases, V lost 5 bases, and 3 bases had no gene match. The CDR3 nucleotides read TGTGCCAGCAGCCGACTAGCGGGAGGGCCCAATGAGCAGTTCTTC. It encodes CASSRLAGGPNEQFF.

This chain uses TRBV28 with TRBJ2-1, with D perhaps matching TRBD1 (5 bases). The CDR3 runs to 15 residues. The germline V gene has CDR1 MDHEN and CDR2 SYDVKM. The germline V and J ends were trimmed by 2 bases and 5 bases, with 13 bases remaining between them. The CDR3 loop is CASSLLAKGDNEQFF. The CDR3 DNA sequence: TGTGCCAGCAGTTTACTGGCTAAAGGGGACAATGAGCAGTTCTTC. The whole variable domain, filled in from reference TRBV28 and TRBJ2-1, reads DVKVTQSSRYLVKRTGEKVFLECVQDMDHENMFWYRQDPGLGLRLIYFSYDVKMKEKGDIPEGYSVSREKKERFSLILESASTNQTSMYLCASSLLAKGDNEQFFGPGTRLTVL.

Worth noting for this clonotype: With a much larger clone just one base away, this may be a read error. The chain employs TRBV5-1 and TRBJ2-3; TRBD2 aligns across 10 bases. Germline CDR1 is SGHRS and CDR2 is YFSETQ. The CDR3 covers 17 residues. This CDR3 is CASSLGRAGGSTDTRYF. The CDR3 DNA follows: TGCGCCAGCAGCTTGGGCAGAGCGGGAGGGAGCACAGATACGCGGTATTTT.

This clonotype has ten or more counts. In DNA, the CDR3 is TGTGCCAGCAGCCCAGACGGGGGCTTGGGGTCTAATGAAAAACTGTTTTTT. Translated: CASSPDGGLGSNEKLFF. V gene TRBV7-6 combines with J gene TRBJ1-4; a weak D match, TRBD1 (6 bases). Germline assignment: CDR1 SGHVS and CDR2 FNYEAQ. This CDR3 spans 17 amino acids. V dropped 5 bases and J dropped 3 bases, with 19 bases sitting between them.

This clonotype was counted at least ten times. The CDR3 coding sequence is TGTGCCAGCAGTTTAGTACAGACGAACACTGAAGCTTTCTTT. Its protein is CASSLVQTNTEAFF. The rearrangement links TRBV12-3 or TRBV12-4 to TRBJ1-1; D remains unclear. CDR3 length: 14 residues. Trimming pared 1 base from V and 1 base from J, leaving 7 bases between.

In this sample, this clonotype turned up many times. At one of its ends the junction is not consistent with the germline gene, which may arise from a read error. The rearrangement uses TRBV4-1 and TRBJ2-3, with TRBD1 identical over 8 bases. The length of the CDR3 is 15 residues. CDR1 and CDR2 from the germline V gene are MGHRA and YSYEKL. The CDR3, as DNA: TGTGCCAGCAGTCCCTCAGGGGGCGCCGCAGATACGCAGTATTTT. Translated, it gives CASSPSGGAADTQYF.

This chain connects TRBV2 to TRBJ2-5, with 7 bases matching TRBD1. The junction had 11 bases not matched to a gene; V was cut back by 5 bases and J by 2 bases. Germline V gene data show CDR1 as SNHLY and CDR2 as FYNNEI. The CDR3 consists of 16 residues. The CDR3 sequence is CASSTPGQNLQETQYF. In DNA, the CDR3 is TGTGCCAGCAGTACCCCGGGACAGAACCTTCAAGAGACCCAGTACTTC.